Below, one TCR beta chain is given with its context. What it recognizes is unknown. It was with 60 Vbeta and 13 Jbeta primers that the PCR ran. Assay used: immunoSEQ multiplex PCR; TCRdb lists only in-frame clones, some missing. The data include around 53,000 clones; the top ten clones carry more than 9%. The CDR3 extends over 16 amino acids. Germline values: CDR1 SGHRS, CDR2 YFSETQ. Trimming removed 5 bases at V and 0 bases at J, with 17 bases between. The record originates from a study of cytomegalovirus exposure and HLA in healthy donors. General observations from the study: A later analysis found that most CMV-associated TCR beta chains appeared HLA-restricted. Judged likely to be a sequencing artifact was a cluster of highly shared sequence variants. A later analysis showed that HLA-associated TCR beta chains had undergone more clonal expansion than equally common others.

This rearrangement joins TRBV5-1 to TRBJ1-1; D possibly corresponds to TRBD1 (6 bases). This TCR was sampled from a woman between 25 and 40 years old in good health and CMV-seropositive. Material for sequencing was PBMCs. CDR3 in amino acids: CASRNGQSLLNTEAFF. DNA for the CDR3: TGCGCCAGCAGAAATGGACAGAGTCTTTTGAACACTGAAGCTTTCTTT.